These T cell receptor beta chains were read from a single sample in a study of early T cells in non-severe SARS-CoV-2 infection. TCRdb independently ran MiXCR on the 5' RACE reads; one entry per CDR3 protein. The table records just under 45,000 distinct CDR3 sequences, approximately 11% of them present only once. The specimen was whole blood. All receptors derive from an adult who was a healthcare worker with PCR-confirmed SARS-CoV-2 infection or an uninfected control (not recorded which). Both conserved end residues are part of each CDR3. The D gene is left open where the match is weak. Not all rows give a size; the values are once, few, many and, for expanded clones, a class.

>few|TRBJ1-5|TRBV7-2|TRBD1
CASSTWTGGYKQPQHF
TGTGCCAGCAGCACTTGGACAGGGGGATACAAACAGCCCCAGCATTTT
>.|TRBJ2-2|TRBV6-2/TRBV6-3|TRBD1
CASKGQPNTGELFF
TGTGCCAGCAAGGGACAGCCGAACACCGGGGAGCTGTTTTTT
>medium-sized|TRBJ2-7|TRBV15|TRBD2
CATSPTGTRGREQYF
TGTGCCACCAGTCCCACCGGGACTAGAGGTCGCGAGCAGTACTTC
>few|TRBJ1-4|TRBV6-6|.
CASTNGRKLFF
TGTGCCAGCACCAACGGTAGAAAACTGTTTTTT
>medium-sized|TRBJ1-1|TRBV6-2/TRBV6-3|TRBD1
CASSYSGTGRGTEAFF
TGTGCCAGCAGTTACTCCGGGACAGGTCGCGGCACTGAAGCTTTCTTT
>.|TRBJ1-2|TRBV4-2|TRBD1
CASSTGQNYGYTF
TGTGCCAGCAGCACGGGACAGAACTATGGCTACACCTTC
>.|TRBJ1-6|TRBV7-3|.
CASSSEGRYSPLHF
TGTGCCAGCAGCTCCGAAGGGCGTTATTCACCCCTCCACTTT
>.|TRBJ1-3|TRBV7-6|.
CASSLVALENIIYF
TGTGCCAGCAGCTTAGTCGCTCTGGAAAACATCATATATTTT
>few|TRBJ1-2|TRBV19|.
CASSIGRRKNYGYTF
TGTGCCAGTAGTATTGGTCGGCGAAAAAACTATGGCTACACCTTC
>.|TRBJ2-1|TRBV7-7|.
CASSLSPNNEQFF
TGTGCCAGCAGCTTATCACCGAACAATGAGCAGTTCTTC
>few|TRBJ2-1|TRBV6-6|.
CASSYGGFFEQFF
TGTGCCAGCAGTTACGGTGGGTTTTTTGAGCAGTTCTTC
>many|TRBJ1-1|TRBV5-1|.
CASNRDHDTEAFF
TGCGCCAGCAACAGGGATCACGACACTGAAGCTTTCTTT
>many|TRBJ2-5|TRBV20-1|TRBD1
CSASDRGKETQYF
TGCAGTGCTTCCGACAGGGGGAAGGAGACCCAGTACTTC
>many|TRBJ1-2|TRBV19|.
CASSIDLSVNYGYTF
TGTGCCAGTAGTATAGATCTATCCGTTAACTATGGCTACACCTTC
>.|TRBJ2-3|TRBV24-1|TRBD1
CATGTGDTDTQYF
TGTGCCACCGGGACAGGGGACACAGATACGCAGTATTTT
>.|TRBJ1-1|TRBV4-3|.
CASSQDTQGQAFF
TGCGCCAGCAGCCAAGATACACAGGGCCAAGCTTTCTTT
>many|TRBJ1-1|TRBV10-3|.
CAISDAANTEAFF
TGTGCCATCAGTGACGCTGCGAACACTGAAGCTTTCTTT
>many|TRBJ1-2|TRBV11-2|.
CASSSTGNYGYTF
TGTGCCAGCAGCTCCACAGGGAACTATGGCTACACCTTC
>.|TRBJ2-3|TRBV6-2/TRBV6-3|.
CASTIRPWGLGTDTQYF
TGTGCCAGCACCATCAGGCCCTGGGGGTTAGGCACAGATACGCAGTATTTT
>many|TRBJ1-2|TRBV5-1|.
CASSLGNTGFDGYTF
TGCGCCAGCAGCTTGGGTAACACAGGGTTTGATGGCTACACCTTC
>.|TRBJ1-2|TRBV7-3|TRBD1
CASSRTGNYGYTF
TGTGCCAGCAGCCGGACAGGCAACTATGGCTACACCTTC
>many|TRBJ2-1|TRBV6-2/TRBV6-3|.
CASSYSSLSGQFF
TGTGCCAGCAGTTACTCGAGTTTGAGTGGGCAGTTCTTC
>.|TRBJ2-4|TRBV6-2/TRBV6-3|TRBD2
CASSRGDNRNIQYF
TGTGCCAGCAGTCGGGGGGATAACCGAAACATTCAGTACTTC
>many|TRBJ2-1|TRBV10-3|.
CAISDVSEQFF
TGTGCCATCAGTGATGTTTCTGAGCAGTTCTTC
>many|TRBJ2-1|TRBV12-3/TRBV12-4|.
CASRRPTSHNEQFF
TGTGCCAGCAGGCGACCTACTAGCCACAATGAGCAGTTCTTC
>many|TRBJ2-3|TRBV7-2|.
CASSLDKSTDTQYF
TGTGCCAGCAGCTTAGACAAGAGCACAGATACGCAGTATTTT
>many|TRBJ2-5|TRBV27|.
CASSLEIGETQYF
TGTGCCAGCAGTTTAGAGATTGGAGAGACCCAGTACTTC
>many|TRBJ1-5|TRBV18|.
CASSPTAVNQPQHF
TGTGCCAGCTCACCGACAGCTGTCAATCAGCCCCAGCATTTT
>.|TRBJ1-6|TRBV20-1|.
CSAREGRGSYNSPLHF
TGCAGTGCTAGAGAGGGCAGGGGATCGTATAATTCACCCCTCCACTTT
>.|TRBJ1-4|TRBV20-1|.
CSARDRREKLFF
TGCAGTGCTAGAGATAGAAGAGAAAAACTGTTTTTT
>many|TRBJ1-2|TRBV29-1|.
CSVDSPLGGHYGYTF
TGCAGCGTTGATTCCCCGCTTGGAGGACATTATGGCTACACCTTC
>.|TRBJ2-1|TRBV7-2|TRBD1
CASSPSPRTGGDEQFF
TGTGCCAGCAGCCCTAGCCCCCGGACAGGGGGGGATGAGCAGTTCTTC
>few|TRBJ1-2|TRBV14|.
CASSHSAGTVYGYTF
TGTGCCAGCAGCCATAGTGCCGGGACGGTTTATGGCTACACCTTC
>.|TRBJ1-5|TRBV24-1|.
CATSPGGGNQPQHF
TGTGCCACCAGTCCCGGGGGAGGCAATCAGCCCCAGCATTTC
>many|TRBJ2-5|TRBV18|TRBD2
CASSPSLAGREETQYF
TGTGCCAGCTCACCATCGCTAGCGGGCCGCGAGGAGACCCAGTACTTC
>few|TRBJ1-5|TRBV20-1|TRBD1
CSAKLDRSNQPQHF
TGCAGTGCTAAGTTGGACAGGAGCAATCAGCCCCAGCATTTT
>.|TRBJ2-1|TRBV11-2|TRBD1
CASSPGQVGYVQFF
TGTGCCAGCAGCCCGGGACAGGTCGGATATGTGCAGTTCTTC
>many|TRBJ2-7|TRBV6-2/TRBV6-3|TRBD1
CASSPTSRQGSREQYF
TGTGCCAGCAGCCCCACCTCGAGACAGGGGTCCCGGGAGCAGTACTTC
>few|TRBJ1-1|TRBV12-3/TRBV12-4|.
CASRKHQGGSTEAFF
TGTGCCAGCAGAAAACACCAGGGAGGGAGCACTGAAGCTTTCTTT
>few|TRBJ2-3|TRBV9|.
CASSPHGLGWALDTDTQYF
TGTGCCAGCAGCCCACATGGCCTCGGGTGGGCCCTCGACACAGATACGCAGTATTTT
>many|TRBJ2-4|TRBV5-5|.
CASSLVDGGLAKNIQYF
TGTGCCAGCAGCTTGGTGGACGGGGGACTAGCCAAAAACATTCAGTACTTC
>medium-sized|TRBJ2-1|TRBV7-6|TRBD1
CASSLVDRETYNEQFF
TGTGCCAGCAGCTTAGTCGACAGGGAGACCTACAATGAGCAGTTCTTC